These T cell receptor beta chains were read from a single sample in a study of cytomegalovirus exposure and HLA in healthy donors. Method: immunoSEQ multiplex PCR; TCRdb's copy keeps in-frame clones and lacks some. In the table there are about 130,000 clones, roughly 70% of which are singletons. The sample comprised PBMCs. The receptors stem from a man between 40 and 49 years old in good health and CMV-seronegative. Both conserved end residues are part of each CDR3. Fields, in order: J gene, clone size, D gene, V gene, CDR3 DNA, CDR3 protein. D genes are given only for firm matches. Size tells how often a clone was seen (once, few, many) or the class of an expanded clone, and some rows leave it out.

TRBJ1-6	NA	TRBD1	TRBV19	TGTGCCAGTAGTAAACCGGGACAGGGTTACTACATGAGATCACCCCTCCACTTT	CASSKPGQGYYMRSPLHF
TRBJ2-7	NA	TRBD1	TRBV6-5	TGTGCCAGCACAAACGGCGGGACAGGGTTCTACGAGCAGTACTTC	CASTNGGTGFYEQYF
TRBJ2-2	NA	TRBD1	TRBV5-1	TGCGCCAGCAGCTTCTTCCTAGGACAGGGGGCGACCGGGGAGCTGTTTTTT	CASSFFLGQGATGELFF
TRBJ2-5	few	TRBD2	TRBV10-3	TGTGCCATCAGTGATGGGTTAGCGGGGGGCCAAGAGACCCAGTACTTC	CAISDGLAGGQETQYF
TRBJ2-4	few	TRBD2	TRBV6-5	TGTGCCAGCAGTTACTTCGGGGGGGTGGAAAACATTCAGTACTTC	CASSYFGGVENIQYF
TRBJ2-1	NA	NA	TRBV30	TGTGCCTGGAGTGCCCTAGCGCCCCCGGGCAATGAGCAGTTCTTC	CAWSALAPPGNEQFF
TRBJ1-4	NA	TRBD1	TRBV27	TGTGCCAGCAGTTTATCGGGCAGGGGGCCTACTAATGAAAAACTGTTTTTT	CASSLSGRGPTNEKLFF
TRBJ1-1	NA	NA	TRBV6-5	TGTGCCAGTAAACGGGGGATGAACACTGAAGCTTTCTTT	CASKRGMNTEAFF
TRBJ2-7	NA	NA	TRBV7-8	TGTGCCAGCAACCTGGGGGCACCGACCTCCTACGAGCAGTACTTC	CASNLGAPTSYEQYF
TRBJ2-5	NA	TRBD2	TRBV30	TGTGCCTGGGCGACCCCCGGGACTAGCGGGGGGTCCCAGTACTTC	CAWATPGTSGGSQYF
TRBJ1-5	once	TRBD1	TRBV18	TGTGCCAGCTCACCCTCACAGGGGAACAATCAGCCCCAGCATTTT	CASSPSQGNNQPQHF
TRBJ2-5	few	NA	TRBV4-2	TGTGCCAGCAGCCTGTTGGGGGGGCGGCAAGAGACCCAGTACTTC	CASSLLGGRQETQYF
TRBJ2-7	few	NA	TRBV13	TGTGCCAGCAGCTTACGGCAGGTTATCCACGAGCAGTACTTC	CASSLRQVIHEQYF
TRBJ1-5	NA	NA	TRBV28	TGTGCCAGCAGCCCCGCGAGGGCGCCCCAGCATTTT	CASSPARAPQHF
TRBJ1-1	NA	NA	TRBV6-5	TGTGCCAGCAGAACACCAGAGAACACTGAAGCTTTCTTT	CASRTPENTEAFF
TRBJ1-5	once	TRBD1	TRBV28	TGTGCCAGCAGCCGCGACAGGGGGCATCAGCCCCAGCATTTT	CASSRDRGHQPQHF
TRBJ2-1	once	NA	TRBV2	TGTGCCAGCAGTGAATCGGACAATCGAGGACGCCGGGCGAAGTTCTTC	CASSESDNRGRRAKFF
TRBJ2-1	NA	NA	TRBV5-4	TGTGCCAGCAGCTTGGGGGGTGGGAGTATCACCTACAATGAGCAGTTCTTC	CASSLGGGSITYNEQFF
TRBJ2-2	NA	TRBD2	TRBV7-8	TGTGCCAGCAGTTTTCTGGTAGCGGGAGCCCGAGCCGGGGAGCTGTTTTTT	CASSFLVAGARAGELFF
TRBJ2-5	NA	NA	TRBV29-1	TGCAGCGTTGACTTTGGGCCCGGCGGAGGAGAGACCCAGTACTTC	CSVDFGPGGGETQYF
TRBJ2-1	NA	TRBD1	TRBV4-3	TGCGCCAGCAGCCAGATGACAGGGGATCGGAATGAGCAGTTCTTC	CASSQMTGDRNEQFF
TRBJ2-7	few	NA	TRBV28	TGTGCCAGCAGTTTGGGGGGACAGTCCTACGAGCAGTACTTC	CASSLGGQSYEQYF
TRBJ1-2	NA	NA	TRBV7-9	TGTGCCAGCAGCTTAGCCGGGTCAAAAGCCCACTATGGCTACACCTTC	CASSLAGSKAHYGYTF
TRBJ2-7	NA	TRBD1	TRBV5-6	TGTGCCAGCAGCCCCCCCGGACAGGGGATTCCCTACGAGCAGTACTTC	CASSPPGQGIPYEQYF